These 20 T cell receptor beta chains originate from one sample sequenced in a study of T cell repertoires in cytomegalovirus infection. TCRdb analysed the reads with MiXCR anew, one entry per CDR3 protein. Of some 680,000 distinct CDR3 sequences listed, 35% to 45% were seen once; the top ten hold roughly 2.8%. Sequenced material: PBMCs. These TCRs come from a human donor in good health (CMV status not recorded). Some clones in this sample may be carry-over from other donors' samples.

As concerns this clonotype: A much larger clonotype is one base distant, so this may be a read error. The chain joins TRBV27 to TRBJ1-6; 8 nucleotides align to TRBD1. Trimming took 7 bases from V and 9 from J; bases not matched to a gene: 5. The length of the CDR3 is 13 residues. CDR1 is MNHEY and CDR2 is SMNVEV in the germline V gene (reference sequence). In DNA, the CDR3 is TGTGCCAGCAAGGGGACAGGCGGTTCACCCCTCCACTTT. Protein product: CASKGTGGSPLHF.

This clonotype was seen a few times. V gene TRBV6-6 combines with J gene TRBJ2-2, with 10 bases matching TRBD2. This CDR3 is 14 amino acids long. With V trimmed by 5 bases and J by 3 bases, 0 bases remained unmatched. Germline V gene sequence: CDR1 MNHNY, CDR2 SVGAGI (reference sequence). CDR3 bases: TGTGCCAGCAGTGGACTAGCGGACACCGGGGAGCTGTTTTTT. Protein product: CASSGLADTGELFF.

This clonotype was counted only a few times. The chain is built from TRBV7-6 and TRBJ1-6, with D possibly being TRBD1 (5 bases). CDR1 SGHVS and CDR2 FNYEAQ come from the germline V gene. The CDR3 sequence is 15 residues long. The V and J ends lost 5 bases and 7 bases respectively, with 15 bases between them. The DNA of the CDR3 is TGTGCCAGCAGCAACCCCCAGGGATACAATTCACCCCTCCACTTT. It specifies CASSNPQGYNSPLHF. Variable domain in full (rest from reference TRBV7-6 and TRBJ1-6): GAGVSQSPRYKVTKRGQDVALRCDPISGHVSLYWYRQALGQGPEFLTYFNYEAQQDKSGLPNDRFSAERPEGSISTLTIQRTEQRDSAMYRCASSNPQGYNSPLHFGNGTRLTVT.

This clonotype has only a few counts. V and J are TRBV12-3 or TRBV12-4 and TRBJ2-1; a possible D gene is TRBD1 (7 bases). This CDR3 is built from 15 residues. Trimming shortened V by 5 bases and J by 6 bases, and 17 bases separated the two germline ends. CDR3 coding DNA: TGTGCCAGCAGTGTCCCAGGGGGGTCCCCCAATGAGCAGTTCTTC. Translating gives CASSVPGGSPNEQFF.

The V gene is TRBV18, the J gene TRBJ1-3, with unresolved D. Per germline, CDR1 KGHSH and CDR2 LQKENI. Trimming left V 2 bases short and J 3 bases short, with 5 bases between. This CDR3 has 13 residues. The CDR3 loop is CASSPGGGNTIYF. The CDR3 DNA follows: TGTGCCAGCTCACCAGGAGGTGGAAACACCATATATTTT.

This clonotype was recorded a few times. CDR3 sequence (DNA): TGTGCCAGCAGTTTCGGACAGGGGGCTTTAAGTGAGCAGTTCTTC. Translation gives CASSFGQGALSEQFF. The genes are TRBV28 and TRBJ2-1, with 11 bases fitting TRBD1. The V gene's germline CDR1 is MDHEN and CDR2 SYDVKM. This CDR3 is 15 amino acids long. J gave up 9 bases and V 3 bases, and 7 bases lay outside the gene matches.

This clonotype occurred once. The missing conserved phenylalanine or tryptophan at the end of this CDR3 makes a read error likely. The chain has TRBV19 and TRBJ1-1; the D gene is possibly TRBD1 (5 bases). The CDR3 totals 14 residues. Germline V gene lookup returns CDR1 LNHDA and CDR2 SQIVND (reference sequence). The V end lost 6 bases, the J end lost 1 base, and 12 bases lay between the germline ends. The CDR3 DNA follows: TGTGCCAGTAGAATATCGAGGGGGAACACTGAAGCTTTCTGT. It yields the protein CASRISRGNTEAFC.

This clonotype was counted at least ten times. The CDR3 protein is CASSLSAGGELFF. The CDR3 DNA reads TGTGCCAGCAGCTTAAGCGCTGGCGGGGAGCTGTTTTTT. The gene calls are TRBV7-2 and TRBJ2-2, with D uncertain. The V end was cut by 2 bases, the J end by 7 bases, with 8 bases between. This CDR3 spans 13 amino acids. Germline V gene lookup returns CDR1 SGHTA and CDR2 FQGNSA. The whole variable domain, remainder taken from reference TRBV7-2 and TRBJ2-2, is GAGVSQSPSNKVTEKGKDVELRCDPISGHTALYWYRQSLGQGLEFLIYFQGNSAPDKSGLPSDRFSAERTGGSVSTLTIQRTQQEDSAVYLCASSLSAGGELFFGEGSRLTVL.

This clonotype was seen only a few times. This rearrangement joins TRBV28 to TRBJ2-7, with unresolved D. Per germline, CDR1 MDHEN and CDR2 SYDVKM. V was clipped by 6 bases and J by 8 bases, with 29 bases between them. The CDR3 extends over 17 amino acids. CDR3 coding DNA: TGTGCCAGCAGCATGGGTACGTTCGGAACACGAAGTACACAGCAGTACTTC. Amino acid sequence: CASSMGTFGTRSTQQYF.

The V gene is TRBV19, the J gene TRBJ2-6; unclear D gene. The CDR3 sequence is 15 residues long. CDR1 is LNHDA, CDR2 SQIVND, per germline (reference sequence). V was clipped by 9 bases and J by 1 base, with 13 bases between them. Here the CDR3 reads CASQSLVSGANVLTF. The CDR3 nucleotides read TGTGCCAGCCAATCCCTGGTATCTGGGGCCAACGTCCTGACTTTC. Full variable domain (rest looked up from reference TRBV19 and TRBJ2-6): DGGITQSPKYLFRKEGQNVTLSCEQNLNHDAMYWYRQDPGQGLRLIYYSQIVNDFQKGDIAEGYSVSREKKESFPLTVTSAQKNPTAFYLCASQSLVSGANVLTFGAGSRLTVL.

This clonotype has more than one count but fewer than ten. J is TRBJ2-2 and V is TRBV7-2; 10 bases are a match to TRBD2. Germline trimming cut 5 bases from V and 4 bases from J; bases unmatched to any gene: 10. The CDR3 sequence is 17 residues long. Per germline, CDR1 SGHTA and CDR2 FQGNSA. CDR3 nucleotide sequence: TGTGCCAGCAGCCGATCCCTAGCGGGGGCCCTCACCGGGGAGCTGTTTTTT. Translation: CASSRSLAGALTGELFF. The full variable domain, with the rest looked up from reference TRBV7-2 and TRBJ2-2, is GAGVSQSPSNKVTEKGKDVELRCDPISGHTALYWYRQSLGQGLEFLIYFQGNSAPDKSGLPSDRFSAERTGGSVSTLTIQRTQQEDSAVYLCASSRSLAGALTGELFFGEGSRLTVL.

The V gene is TRBV12-3 or TRBV12-4, the J gene TRBJ1-2; D is perhaps TRBD1 (6 bases). CDR3 size: 16 residues. Trimming shortened V by 3 bases and J by 4 bases, and 18 bases separated the two germline ends. The CDR3 is CASSFQVGGQIYGYTF. DNA of the CDR3: TGTGCCAGCAGTTTCCAAGTCGGGGGGCAGATCTATGGCTACACCTTC.

The chain joins TRBV28 to TRBJ2-5, with a weak D call TRBD2 (6 bases). V lost 2 bases, J lost 6 bases, and 13 bases lay in between. The CDR3 is made up of 14 amino acids. The germline CDR1 and CDR2 sequences are MDHEN and SYDVKM. This CDR3 reads CASSLGGGPKTQYF. CDR3 bases: TGTGCCAGCAGTTTAGGAGGAGGGCCAAAGACCCAGTACTTC. The variable domain in full, completed from reference TRBV28 and TRBJ2-5, reads DVKVTQSSRYLVKRTGEKVFLECVQDMDHENMFWYRQDPGLGLRLIYFSYDVKMKEKGDIPEGYSVSREKKERFSLILESASTNQTSMYLCASSLGGGPKTQYFGPGTRLLVL.

This clonotype has at least ten counts. The CDR3 nucleotides read TGTGCCAGCAGGCTAGACAGCCCGAACACTGAAGCTTTCTTT. This translates into CASRLDSPNTEAFF. The V call is TRBV12-3 or TRBV12-4, the J call TRBJ1-1; the D gene is possibly TRBD1 (5 bases). The V and J ends lost 6 bases and 1 base respectively, with 12 bases between them. The CDR3 runs to 14 residues.

This clonotype was seen a few times. The V call is TRBV6-5, the J call TRBJ1-6, with D uncertain. Looked up from germline, CDR1 is MNHEY and CDR2 is SVGAGI. Trimming took 4 bases from V and 7 from J, leaving 14 bases between them. The CDR3 runs 15 residues. CDR3 in DNA: TGTGCCAGCAGTTTAGTGCTGGGTCGGAATTCACCCCTCCACTTT. Protein sequence: CASSLVLGRNSPLHF.

CDR3 DNA: TGTGCCAGTAGTATCGAGGGGGCAACTGGAAACACCATATATTTT. It encodes CASSIEGATGNTIYF. This chain joins TRBV19 and TRBJ1-3, with 7 bases fitting TRBD1. Germline CDR1 LNHDA, CDR2 SQIVND (reference sequence). The CDR3 runs to 15 residues. The junction had 4 bases not matched to a gene; V was cut back by 3 bases and J by 2 bases. The whole variable domain, remainder taken from reference TRBV19 and TRBJ1-3, is DGGITQSPKYLFRKEGQNVTLSCEQNLNHDAMYWYRQDPGQGLRLIYYSQIVNDFQKGDIAEGYSVSREKKESFPLTVTSAQKNPTAFYLCASSIEGATGNTIYFGEGSWLTVV.

The DNA of the CDR3 is TGTGCCAGCACCAGAACGACAGGGGTTTCAATGGGCTACACCTTC. It specifies CASTRTTGVSMGYTF. This chain joins TRBV6-1 and TRBJ1-2, with 8 positions matching TRBD1. The CDR3 length is 15 residues. V dropped 7 bases and J dropped 8; count of bases not matched to a gene: 15. The germline V gene has CDR1 MNHNS and CDR2 SASEGT.

The V and J genes are TRBV6-5 and TRBJ1-2; 9 bases fit TRBD1. Germline V CDR1 and CDR2: MNHEY, SVGAGI. V lost 5 bases to trimming and J lost 7 bases; unmatched junction nucleotides: 8. The CDR3 covers 14 residues. CDR3 loop: CASSADRGFRGYTF. The DNA for the CDR3 is TGTGCCAGCAGTGCGGACAGGGGCTTCCGTGGCTACACCTTC.

The rearrangement links TRBV4-3 to TRBJ2-7; no clear D gene. The germline V gene has CDR1 LGHNA and CDR2 YSLEER. V was clipped by 1 base and J by 3 bases, with 13 bases between them. The CDR3 consists of 15 residues. CDR3 protein: CASSQGAAKNYEQYF. The CDR3 coding sequence is TGCGCCAGCAGCCAAGGGGCAGCGAAGAACTACGAGCAGTACTTC.

This clonotype was detected only a few times. A junction end diverges from the germline sequence, so it may reflect a read error. The chain employs TRBV4-2 and TRBJ2-5; D is possibly TRBD1 (5 bases). CDR3 size: 14 residues. Germline CDR1 LGHNA, CDR2 YNFKEQ. The chain's CDR3 is CASSLGQDQETQYF. DNA of the CDR3: TGTGCCAGCAGTCTGGGGCAGGACCAGGAGACCCAGTACTTC.